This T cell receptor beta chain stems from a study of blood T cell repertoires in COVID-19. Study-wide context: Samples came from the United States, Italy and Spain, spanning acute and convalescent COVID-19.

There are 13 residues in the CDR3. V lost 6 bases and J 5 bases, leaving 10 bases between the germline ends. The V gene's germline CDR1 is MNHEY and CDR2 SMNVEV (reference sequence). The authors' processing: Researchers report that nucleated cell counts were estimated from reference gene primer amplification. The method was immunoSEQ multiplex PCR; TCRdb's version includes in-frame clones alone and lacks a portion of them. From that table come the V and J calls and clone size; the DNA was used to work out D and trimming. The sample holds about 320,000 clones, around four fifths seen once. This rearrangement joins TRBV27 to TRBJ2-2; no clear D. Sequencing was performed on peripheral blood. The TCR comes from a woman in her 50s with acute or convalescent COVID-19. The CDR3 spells CASSESATGELFF. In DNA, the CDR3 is TGTGCCAGCAGCGAAAGCGCGACCGGGGAGCTGTTTTTT.